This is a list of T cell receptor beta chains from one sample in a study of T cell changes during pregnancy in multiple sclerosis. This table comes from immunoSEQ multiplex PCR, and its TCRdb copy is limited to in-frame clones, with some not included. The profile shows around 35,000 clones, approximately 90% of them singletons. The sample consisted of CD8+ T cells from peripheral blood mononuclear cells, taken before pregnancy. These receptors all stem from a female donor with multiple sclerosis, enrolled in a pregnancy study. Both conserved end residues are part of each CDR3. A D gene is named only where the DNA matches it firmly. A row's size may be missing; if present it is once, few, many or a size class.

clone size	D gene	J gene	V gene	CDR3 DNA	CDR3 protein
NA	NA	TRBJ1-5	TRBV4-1	TGCGCCAGCAGCCATATCAGGGGAGAAGGTCAGCCCCAGCATTTT	CASSHIRGEGQPQHF
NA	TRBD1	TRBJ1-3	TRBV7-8	TGTGCCAGCAGCTCGGGGACAGGGACTGGAAACACCATATATTTT	CASSSGTGTGNTIYF
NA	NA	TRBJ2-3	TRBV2	TGTGCCCTTGCCCCGCAGTCAGATACGCAGTATTTT	CALAPQSDTQYF
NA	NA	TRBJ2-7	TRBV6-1	TGTGCCAGCAGTGAAGCGGGCAGCCTCTACGAGCAGTACTTC	CASSEAGSLYEQYF
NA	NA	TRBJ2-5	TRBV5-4	TGTGCCAGCAGCTTGGGACGACTAGTAGCAGAGACCCAGTACTTC	CASSLGRLVAETQYF
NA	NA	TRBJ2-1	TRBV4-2	TGTGCCAGCAGCCAAGATTCCCCTAATGAGCAGTTCTTC	CASSQDSPNEQFF
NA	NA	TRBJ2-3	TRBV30	TGTGCCTGGAGTGTTATGAGACCGACTATGGATACGCAGTATTTT	CAWSVMRPTMDTQYF
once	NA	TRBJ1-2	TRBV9	TGTGCCAGCAGCGTAGCACAGCTTAACTATGGCTACACCTTC	CASSVAQLNYGYTF
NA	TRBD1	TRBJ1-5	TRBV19	TGTGCCAGTAGCGGGACAGGGGACAATCAGCCCCAGCATTTT	CASSGTGDNQPQHF
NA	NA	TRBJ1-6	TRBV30	TGTGCCTGGAGTGCGCAGGGGACTTCACCCCTCCACTTT	CAWSAQGTSPLHF
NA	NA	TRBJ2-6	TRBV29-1	TGCAGCGTTGAAGATCTAGCAGATTTGTCCGGGGCCAACGTCCTGACTTTC	CSVEDLADLSGANVLTF
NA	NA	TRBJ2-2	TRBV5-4	TGTGCCAGCAGCTCCTCGGCGGGACAGAGCACCGGGGAGCTGTTTTTT	CASSSSAGQSTGELFF
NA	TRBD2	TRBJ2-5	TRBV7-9	TGTGCCAGCAGCTCGTTGGAGCGGGGGGGCAGAGGGACCCAGTACTTC	CASSSLERGGRGTQYF
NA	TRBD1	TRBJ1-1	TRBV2	TGTGCCAGCATCTTTGGACAGGGAATCACTGAAGCTTTCTTT	CASIFGQGITEAFF
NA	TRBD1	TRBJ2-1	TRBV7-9	TGTGCCAGCAGCCCACCACAGGGGTCATCCTACAATGAGCAGTTCTTC	CASSPPQGSSYNEQFF
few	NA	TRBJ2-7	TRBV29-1	TGCAGCGTTGAGGTGCAGGACTACGAGCAGTACTTC	CSVEVQDYEQYF
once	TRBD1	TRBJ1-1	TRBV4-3	TGCGCCAGCAGCCAGCGCACCGGGACAGGGGCTTTCTTT	CASSQRTGTGAFF
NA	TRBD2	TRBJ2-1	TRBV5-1	TGCGCCAGCTCGATAGCGGGGTCCCACAATGAGCAGTTCTTC	CASSIAGSHNEQFF
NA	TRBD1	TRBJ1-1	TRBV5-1	TGCGCCAGCAGCGCCGGGACAGGGGGCAGTGGGAACACTGAAGCTTTCTTT	CASSAGTGGSGNTEAFF
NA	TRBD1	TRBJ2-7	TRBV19	TGTGCCAGTAGGCCCTCCCCGGGACAGGGGCCGGATGAGCAGTACTTC	CASRPSPGQGPDEQYF
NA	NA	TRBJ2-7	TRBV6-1	TGTGCCAGCAGTGGGGCCGCCTACGAGCAGTACTTC	CASSGAAYEQYF
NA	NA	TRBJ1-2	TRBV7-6	TGTGCCAGCAGTCGAGAGGGCCTGGGAGGCTACACCTTC	CASSREGLGGYTF
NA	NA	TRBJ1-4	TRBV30	TGTGCCTGGAGTGATGGGGGGTTTATCGGACGTGAGAATGAAAAACTGTTTTTT	CAWSDGGFIGRENEKLFF
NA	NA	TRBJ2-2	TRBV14	TGTGCCAGCAGCCCCGAGTTGTGGCAGGGGTGTACCGGGGAGCTGTTTTTT	CASSPELWQGCTGELFF
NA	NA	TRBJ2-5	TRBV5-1	TGCGCCAGCAGCTTGTTTGGGGCGGGAAGACAAGAGACCCAGTACTTC	CASSLFGAGRQETQYF
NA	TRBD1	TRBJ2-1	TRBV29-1	TGCAGCGTTGAAGGCAGGGGGTCCTACAATGAGCAGTTCTTC	CSVEGRGSYNEQFF
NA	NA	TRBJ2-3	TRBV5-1	TGCGCCAGCAGCTCAGAAAAAGACAGGTATGGAACAGATACGCAGTATTTT	CASSSEKDRYGTDTQYF
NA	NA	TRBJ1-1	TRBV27	TGTGCCAGCAGGCAATTGGGCGCTGAAGCTTTCTTT	CASRQLGAEAFF
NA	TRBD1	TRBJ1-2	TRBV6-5	TGTGCCAGCAGTTACACGCGACAGGGGCACTATGGCTACACCTTC	CASSYTRQGHYGYTF
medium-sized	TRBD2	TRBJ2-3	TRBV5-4	TGTGCCAGCAGCCCGCTAGCGGGGGGCGCCACAGATACGCAGTATTTT	CASSPLAGGATDTQYF
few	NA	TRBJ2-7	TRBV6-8	TGTGCCAGCAGACCCGACTTAGGCTACGAGCAGTACTTC	CASRPDLGYEQYF
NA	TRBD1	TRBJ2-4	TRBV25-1	TGTGCCAGCAGTCTAGCCGGGACAGGGGGCAAGGACATTCAGTACTTC	CASSLAGTGGKDIQYF
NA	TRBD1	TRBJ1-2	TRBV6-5	TGTGCCAGCAGTTACTCGCGGACAGGCCCGGGAGGCTACACCTTC	CASSYSRTGPGGYTF